This T cell receptor (beta chain) emerged from a study of response to subunit inactivated influenza vaccine. This clonotype occurred a few times. The CDR3 has 15 residues. V shed 3 bases and J shed 0 bases, with 9 bases lying between them. Germline lookup yields CDR1 KGHSH and CDR2 LQKENI. In TCRdb, the RT-PCR reads were re-called with MiXCR into one record per CDR3 protein. In the table there are roughly 460,000 distinct CDR3 sequences, approximately 10% of which are singletons. The chain links TRBV18 to TRBJ1-3; D unclear. This TCR derives from a man over 45 who received an inactivated influenza vaccine. Sequencing was performed on PBMCs from blood, taken about 6 weeks after vaccination. The CDR3 is CASSPRMGSGNTIYF. For the CDR3, the DNA is TGTGCCAGCTCACCGCGGATGGGCTCTGGAAACACCATATATTTT.